The following is a T cell receptor beta chain sequence with its context. What it binds is not known. cDNA synthesis used the whole RNA isolate, giving expressed TCRB sequences. TCRdb's table, derived via immunoSEQ multiplex PCR, lists solely in-frame clones and lacks some. The sample contains a few hundred thousand clones, around a tenth of which appear only once. The data derive from a study of beta chain features in type 1 diabetes. Germline loops: CDR1 MNHEY, CDR2 SVGAGI. The CDR3 contains 15 residues. The J segment lost 6 bases and the V segment lost 6 bases, leaving 10 bases of the junction unmatched. The study, taken as a whole, reports: Diminished insertions and augmented deletions at VDJ junctions characterized type 1 diabetes patients. TCRB CDR3s from Type 1 diabetes patients were moderately but significantly shorter in all four CD4+ subsets.

This chain joins TRBV6-5 and TRBJ1-5; 8 bases are shared with TRBD1. The specimen sequenced was central memory CD4+ T cells from blood. The TCR originated in a man between 25 and 39 years old with type 1 diabetes. The CDR3 DNA reads TGTGCCAGCAGATCGGACAGGGATAGAGGTCAGCCCCAGCATTTT. Protein: CASRSDRDRGQPQHF.